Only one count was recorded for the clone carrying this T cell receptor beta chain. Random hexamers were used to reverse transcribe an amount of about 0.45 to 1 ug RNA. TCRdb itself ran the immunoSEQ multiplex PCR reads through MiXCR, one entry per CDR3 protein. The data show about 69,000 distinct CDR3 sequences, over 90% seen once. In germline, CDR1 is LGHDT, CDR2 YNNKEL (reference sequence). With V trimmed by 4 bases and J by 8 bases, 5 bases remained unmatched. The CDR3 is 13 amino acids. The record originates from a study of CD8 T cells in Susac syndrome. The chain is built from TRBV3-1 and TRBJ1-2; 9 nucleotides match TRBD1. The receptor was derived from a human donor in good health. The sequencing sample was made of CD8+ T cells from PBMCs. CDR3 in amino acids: CASSLWTGEGYTF. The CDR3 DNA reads TGTGCCAGCAGCCTCTGGACAGGGGAGGGCTACACCTTC.